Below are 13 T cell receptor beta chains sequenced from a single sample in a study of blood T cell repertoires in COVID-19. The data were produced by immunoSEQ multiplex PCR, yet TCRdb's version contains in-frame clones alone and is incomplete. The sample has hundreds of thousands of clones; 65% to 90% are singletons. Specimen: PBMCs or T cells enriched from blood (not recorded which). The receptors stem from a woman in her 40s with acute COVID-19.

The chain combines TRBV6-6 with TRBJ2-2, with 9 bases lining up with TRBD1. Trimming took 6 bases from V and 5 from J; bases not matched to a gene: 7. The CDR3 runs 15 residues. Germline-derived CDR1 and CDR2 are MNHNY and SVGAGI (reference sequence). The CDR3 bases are TGTGCCAGCAGCAGGGACAGGGATCGTACCGGGGAGCTGTTTTTT. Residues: CASSRDRDRTGELFF.

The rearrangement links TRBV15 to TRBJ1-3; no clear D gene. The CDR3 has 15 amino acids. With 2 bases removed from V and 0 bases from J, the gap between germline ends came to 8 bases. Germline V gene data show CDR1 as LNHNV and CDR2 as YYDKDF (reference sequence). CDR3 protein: CATSRSYSSGNTIYF. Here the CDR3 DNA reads TGTGCCACCAGCAGATCTTATAGCTCTGGAAACACCATATATTTT.

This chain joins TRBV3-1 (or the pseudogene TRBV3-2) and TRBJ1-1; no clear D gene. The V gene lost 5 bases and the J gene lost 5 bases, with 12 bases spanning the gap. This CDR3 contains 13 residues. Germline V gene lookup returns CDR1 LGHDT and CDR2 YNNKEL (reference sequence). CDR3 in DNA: TGTGCCAGCAGCGCCGGCGGCGGGACTGAAGCTTTCTTT. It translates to CASSAGGGTEAFF.

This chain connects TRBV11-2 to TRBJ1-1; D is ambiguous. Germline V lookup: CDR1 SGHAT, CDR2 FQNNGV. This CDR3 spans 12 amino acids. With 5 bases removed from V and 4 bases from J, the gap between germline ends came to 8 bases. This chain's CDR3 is CASSSSSTEAFF. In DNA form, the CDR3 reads TGTGCCAGCAGCAGTAGCTCCACTGAAGCTTTCTTT.

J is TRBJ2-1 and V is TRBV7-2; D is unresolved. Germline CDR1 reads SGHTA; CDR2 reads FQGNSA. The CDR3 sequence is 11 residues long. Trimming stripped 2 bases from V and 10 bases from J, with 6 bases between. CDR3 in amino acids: CASSLIQEQFF. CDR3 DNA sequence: TGTGCCAGCAGCTTAATTCAAGAGCAGTTCTTC.

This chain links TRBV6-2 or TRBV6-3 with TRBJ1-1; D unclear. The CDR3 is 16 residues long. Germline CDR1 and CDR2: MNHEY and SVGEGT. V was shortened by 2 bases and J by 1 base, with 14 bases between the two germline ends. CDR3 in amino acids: CASSYRTGRENTEAFF. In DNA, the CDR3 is TGTGCCAGCAGTTACAGGACGGGGAGGGAGAACACTGAAGCTTTCTTT.

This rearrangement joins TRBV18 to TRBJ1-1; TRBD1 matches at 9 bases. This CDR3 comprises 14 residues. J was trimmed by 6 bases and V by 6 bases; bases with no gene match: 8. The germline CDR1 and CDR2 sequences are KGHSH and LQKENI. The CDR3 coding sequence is TGTGCCAGCTCTCAGGGACAGGGTCTCTCTGAAGCTTTCTTT. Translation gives CASSQGQGLSEAFF.

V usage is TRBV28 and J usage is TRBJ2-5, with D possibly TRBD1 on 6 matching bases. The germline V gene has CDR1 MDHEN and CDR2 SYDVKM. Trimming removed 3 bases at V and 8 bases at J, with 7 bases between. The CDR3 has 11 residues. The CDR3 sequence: CASSLGHTQYF. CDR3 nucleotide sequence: TGTGCCAGCAGTTTGGGACACACCCAGTACTTC.

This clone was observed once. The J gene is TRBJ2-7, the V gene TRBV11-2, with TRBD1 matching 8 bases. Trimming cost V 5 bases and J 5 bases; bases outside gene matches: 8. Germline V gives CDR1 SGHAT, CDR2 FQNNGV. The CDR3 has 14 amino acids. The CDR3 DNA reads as TGTGCCAGCAGCCGAGGACAGGGATTCGACGAGCAGTACTTC. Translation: CASSRGQGFDEQYF.

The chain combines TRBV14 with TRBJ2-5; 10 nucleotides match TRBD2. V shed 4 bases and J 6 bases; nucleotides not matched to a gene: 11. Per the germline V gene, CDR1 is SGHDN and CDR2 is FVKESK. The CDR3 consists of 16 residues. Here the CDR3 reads CASSPTLAGVGKTQYF. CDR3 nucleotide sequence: TGTGCCAGCAGCCCAACTCTAGCGGGAGTTGGGAAGACCCAGTACTTC.

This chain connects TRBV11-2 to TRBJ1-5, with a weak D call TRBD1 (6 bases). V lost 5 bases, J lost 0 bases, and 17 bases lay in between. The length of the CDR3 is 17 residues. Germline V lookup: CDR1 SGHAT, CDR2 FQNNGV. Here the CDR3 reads CASSRGGYRDSNQPQHF. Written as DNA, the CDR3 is TGTGCCAGCAGCCGGGGGGGATACAGGGATAGCAATCAGCCCCAGCATTTT.

The DNA for the CDR3 is TGTGCCAGCTCACACCTTAGCGGGAGGGCCTCCTACAATGAGCAGTTCTTC. This codes for CASSHLSGRASYNEQFF. The J gene is TRBJ2-1, the V gene TRBV18; 11 bases line up with TRBD2. Germline V lookup: CDR1 KGHSH, CDR2 LQKENI. V lost 4 bases, J lost 0 bases, and 5 bases stayed unmatched. The CDR3 spans 17 residues. Together with reference TRBV18 and TRBJ2-1, the CDR3 gives the full variable domain: NAGVMQNPRHLVRRRGQEARLRCSPMKGHSHVYWYRQLPEEGLKFMVYLQKENIIDESGMPKERFSAEFPKEGPSILRIQQVVRGDSAAYFCASSHLSGRASYNEQFFGPGTRLTVL.

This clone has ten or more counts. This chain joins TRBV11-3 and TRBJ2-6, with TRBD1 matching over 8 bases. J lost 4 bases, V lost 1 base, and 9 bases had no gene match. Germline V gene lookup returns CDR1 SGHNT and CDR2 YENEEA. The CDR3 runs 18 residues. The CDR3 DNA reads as TGTGCCAGCAGCTTAGGGGACAGGCTATCAAGCGGGGCCAACGTCCTGACTTTC. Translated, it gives CASSLGDRLSSGANVLTF. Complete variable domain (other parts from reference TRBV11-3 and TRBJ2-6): EAGVVQSPRYKIIEKKQPVAFWCNPISGHNTLYWYLQNLGQGPELLIRYENEEAVDDSQLPKDRFSAERLKGVDSTLKIQPAELGDSAVYLCASSLGDRLSSGANVLTFGAGSRLTVL.